This is a list of T cell receptor beta chains from one sample in a study of T cells after yellow fever vaccination. In TCRdb, the 5' RACE reads were re-called with MiXCR into one record per CDR3 protein. The sample lists 620,000 or so distinct CDR3 sequences, about 12% occurring once. Here the sequenced sample was PBMCs, taken on the day of the yellow fever booster vaccination. These receptors were taken from a young man who received the YFV17D yellow fever vaccine. Each CDR3 is given with its conserved first and last residue. The order of the fields is CDR3 protein, CDR3 DNA, CDR3 length, D gene, V gene, J gene, clone size. D genes are given only for firm matches. A clone size is listed for some rows: how often the clone was seen (once, few, many), or a class if it is expanded.

CASSSSGTGTYEQYF	TGTGCCAGCAGCTCCTCCGGGACAGGGACCTACGAGCAGTACTTC	15	TRBD1	TRBV7-9	TRBJ2-7	few
CASSSTLSAPYNEQFF	TGTGCCAGCAGCTCCACCCTCTCGGCACCTTACAATGAGCAGTTCTTC	16	NA	TRBV7-3	TRBJ2-1	few
CASSHTGQGFTEAFF	TGCGCCAGCAGCCACACCGGACAGGGATTCACTGAAGCTTTCTTT	15	TRBD1	TRBV4-3	TRBJ1-1	NA
CASTPGGDTQYF	TGTGCCAGCACTCCGGGGGGAGATACGCAGTATTTT	12	TRBD2	TRBV7-2	TRBJ2-3	many
CASSSTPGLAAEQFF	TGTGCCAGCAGCTCGACACCGGGACTAGCGGCTGAGCAGTTCTTC	15	TRBD2	TRBV11-3	TRBJ2-1	NA
CASSHSGGGGTEAFF	TGTGCCAGCAGCCACTCCGGGGGCGGTGGGACTGAAGCTTTCTTT	15	NA	TRBV13	TRBJ1-1	many
CASFENTGELFF	TGTGCCAGCTTCGAGAACACCGGGGAGCTGTTTTTT	12	NA	TRBV27	TRBJ2-2	NA
CASSYRTGGPYNEQFF	TGTGCCAGCAGTTACAGGACGGGGGGACCTTACAATGAGCAGTTCTTC	16	TRBD2	TRBV6-2/TRBV6-3	TRBJ2-1	few
CASSTTRQGLSDTQYF	TGTGCCAGCAGCACTACCCGACAGGGGCTCTCAGATACGCAGTATTTT	16	TRBD1	TRBV7-2	TRBJ2-3	NA
CASSLIGAHEQYF	TGTGCCAGCAGCTTAATAGGGGCTCACGAGCAGTACTTC	13	NA	TRBV7-2	TRBJ2-7	once
CSAPRSRSSYNEQFF	TGCAGTGCCCCTCGGTCGAGGAGCTCCTACAATGAGCAGTTCTTC	15	NA	TRBV20-1	TRBJ2-1	few
CASSPGGSRDTQYF	TGTGCCAGCTCACCGGGGGGGTCAAGGGATACGCAGTATTTT	14	TRBD2	TRBV18	TRBJ2-3	NA